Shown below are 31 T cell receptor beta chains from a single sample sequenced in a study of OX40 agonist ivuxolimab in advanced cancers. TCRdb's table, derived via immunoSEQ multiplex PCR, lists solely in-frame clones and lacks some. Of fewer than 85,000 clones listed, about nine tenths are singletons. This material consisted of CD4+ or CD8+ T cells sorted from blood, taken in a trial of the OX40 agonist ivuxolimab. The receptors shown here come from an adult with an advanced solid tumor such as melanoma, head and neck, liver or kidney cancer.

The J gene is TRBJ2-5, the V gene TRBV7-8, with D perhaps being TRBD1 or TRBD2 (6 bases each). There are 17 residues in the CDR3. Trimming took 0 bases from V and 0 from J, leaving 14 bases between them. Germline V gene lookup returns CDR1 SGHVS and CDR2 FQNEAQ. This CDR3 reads CASSLAGGSRHQETQYF. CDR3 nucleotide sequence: TGTGCCAGCAGCTTAGCGGGGGGCAGTCGTCACCAAGAGACCCAGTACTTC.

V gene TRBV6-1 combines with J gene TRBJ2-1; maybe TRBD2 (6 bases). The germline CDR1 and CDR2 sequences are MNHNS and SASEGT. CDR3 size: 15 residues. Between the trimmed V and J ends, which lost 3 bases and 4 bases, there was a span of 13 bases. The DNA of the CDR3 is TGTGCCAGCAGTGAGTGGCGGGAAGGATACAATGAGCAGTTCTTC. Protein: CASSEWREGYNEQFF.

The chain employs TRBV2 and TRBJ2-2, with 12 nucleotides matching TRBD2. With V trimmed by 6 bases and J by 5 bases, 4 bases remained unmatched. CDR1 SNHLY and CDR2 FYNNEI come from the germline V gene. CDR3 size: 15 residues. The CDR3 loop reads CASSGGLAGTGELFF. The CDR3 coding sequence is TGTGCCAGCAGCGGAGGACTAGCGGGAACCGGGGAGCTGTTTTTT.

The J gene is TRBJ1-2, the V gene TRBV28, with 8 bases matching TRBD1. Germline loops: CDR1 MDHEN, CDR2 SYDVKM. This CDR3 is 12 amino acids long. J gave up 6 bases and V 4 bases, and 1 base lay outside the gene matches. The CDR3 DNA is TGTGCCAGCAGTTCGGACAGGGATGGCTACACCTTC. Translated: CASSSDRDGYTF.

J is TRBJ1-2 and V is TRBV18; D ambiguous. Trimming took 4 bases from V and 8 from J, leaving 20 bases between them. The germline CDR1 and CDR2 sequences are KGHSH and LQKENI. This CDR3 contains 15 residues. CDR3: CASSQNNYDKQGYTF. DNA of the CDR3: TGTGCCAGCTCACAGAACAACTACGACAAGCAGGGCTACACCTTC.

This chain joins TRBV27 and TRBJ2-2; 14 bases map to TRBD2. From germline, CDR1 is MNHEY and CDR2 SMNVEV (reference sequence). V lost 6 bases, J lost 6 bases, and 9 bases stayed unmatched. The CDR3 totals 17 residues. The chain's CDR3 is CASRPGTSGSVSGELFF. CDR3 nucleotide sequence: TGTGCCAGCAGACCCGGGACTAGCGGGAGTGTTTCCGGGGAGCTGTTTTTT.

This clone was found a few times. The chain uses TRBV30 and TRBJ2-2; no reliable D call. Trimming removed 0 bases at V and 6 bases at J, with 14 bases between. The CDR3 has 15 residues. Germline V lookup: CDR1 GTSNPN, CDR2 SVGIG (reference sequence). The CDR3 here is CAWSVSGPASGELFF. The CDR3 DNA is TGTGCCTGGAGTGTAAGTGGGCCAGCGTCCGGGGAGCTGTTTTTT.

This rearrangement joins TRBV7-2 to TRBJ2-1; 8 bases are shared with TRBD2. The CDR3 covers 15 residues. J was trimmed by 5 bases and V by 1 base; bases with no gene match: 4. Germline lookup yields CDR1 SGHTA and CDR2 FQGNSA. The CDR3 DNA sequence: TGTGCCAGCAGCTTAGAGCGGGGGTATAACAATGAGCAGTTCTTC. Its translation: CASSLERGYNNEQFF.

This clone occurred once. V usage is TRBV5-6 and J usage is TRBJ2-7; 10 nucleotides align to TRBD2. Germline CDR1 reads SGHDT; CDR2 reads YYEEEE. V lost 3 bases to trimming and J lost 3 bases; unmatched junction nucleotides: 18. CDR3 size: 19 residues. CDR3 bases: TGTGCCAGCAGCTCATCCGCATTTTCCCTAGCGGGGGTCTTCTACGAGCAGTACTTC. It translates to CASSSSAFSLAGVFYEQYF.

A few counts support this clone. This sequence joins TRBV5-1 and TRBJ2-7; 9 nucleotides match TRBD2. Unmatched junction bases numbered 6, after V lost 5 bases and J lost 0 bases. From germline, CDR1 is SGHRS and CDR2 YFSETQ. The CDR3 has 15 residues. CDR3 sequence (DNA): TGCGCCAGCAGTAACCTAGCGGGACCCTCCTACGAGCAGTACTTC. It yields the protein CASSNLAGPSYEQYF.

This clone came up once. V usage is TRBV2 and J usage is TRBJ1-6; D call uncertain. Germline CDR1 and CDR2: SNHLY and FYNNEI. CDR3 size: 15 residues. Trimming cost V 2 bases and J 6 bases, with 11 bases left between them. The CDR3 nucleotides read TGTGCCAGCAGTGAACACGACATCATTAATTCACCCCTCCACTTT. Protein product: CASSEHDIINSPLHF.

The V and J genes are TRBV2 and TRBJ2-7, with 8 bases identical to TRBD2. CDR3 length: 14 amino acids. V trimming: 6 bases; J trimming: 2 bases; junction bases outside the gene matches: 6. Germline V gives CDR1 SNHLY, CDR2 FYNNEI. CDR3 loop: CASSTGTRAYEQYF. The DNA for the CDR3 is TGTGCCAGCAGCACCGGGACTAGGGCCTACGAGCAGTACTTC.

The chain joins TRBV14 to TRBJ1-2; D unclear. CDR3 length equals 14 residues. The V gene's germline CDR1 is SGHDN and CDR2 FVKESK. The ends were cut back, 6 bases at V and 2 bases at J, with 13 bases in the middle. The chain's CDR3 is CASRPLIQNYGYTF. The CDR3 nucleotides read TGTGCCAGCAGACCACTGATCCAGAACTATGGCTACACCTTC. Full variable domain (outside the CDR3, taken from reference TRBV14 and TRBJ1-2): EAGVTQFPSHSVIEKGQTVTLRCDPISGHDNLYWYRRVMGKEIKFLLHFVKESKQDESGMPNNRFLAERTGGTYSTLKVQPAELEDSGVYFCASRPLIQNYGYTFGSGTRLTVV.

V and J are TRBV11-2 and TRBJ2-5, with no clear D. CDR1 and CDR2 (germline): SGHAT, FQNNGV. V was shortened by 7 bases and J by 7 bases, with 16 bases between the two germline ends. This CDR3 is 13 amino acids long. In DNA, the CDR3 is TGTGCCAGCACCACTTTTGGGGTAGGGACCCAGTACTTC. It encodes CASTTFGVGTQYF.

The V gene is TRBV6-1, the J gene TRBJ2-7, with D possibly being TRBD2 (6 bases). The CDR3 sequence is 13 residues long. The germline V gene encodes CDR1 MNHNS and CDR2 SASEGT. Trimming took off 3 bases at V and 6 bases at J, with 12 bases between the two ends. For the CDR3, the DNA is TGTGCCAGCAGTGATCCGGGACTCCCCGAGCAGTACTTC. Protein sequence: CASSDPGLPEQYF.

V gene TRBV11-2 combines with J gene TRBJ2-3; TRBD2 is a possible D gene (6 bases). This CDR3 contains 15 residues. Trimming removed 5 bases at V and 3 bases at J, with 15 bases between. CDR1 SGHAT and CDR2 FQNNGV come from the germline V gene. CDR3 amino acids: CASSRGDGGTDTQYF. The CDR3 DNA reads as TGTGCCAGCAGCCGAGGGGACGGAGGGACAGATACGCAGTATTTT.

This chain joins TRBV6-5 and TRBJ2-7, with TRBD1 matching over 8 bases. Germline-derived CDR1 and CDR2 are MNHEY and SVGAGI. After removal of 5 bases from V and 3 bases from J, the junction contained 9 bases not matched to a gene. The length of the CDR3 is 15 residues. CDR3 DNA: TGTGCCAGCAGTCGTACTCAGGGGGCTGGCTACGAGCAGTACTTC. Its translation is CASSRTQGAGYEQYF.

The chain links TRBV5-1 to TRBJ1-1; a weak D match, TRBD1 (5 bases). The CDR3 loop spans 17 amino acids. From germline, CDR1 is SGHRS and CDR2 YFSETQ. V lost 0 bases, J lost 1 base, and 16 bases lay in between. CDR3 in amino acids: CASSLGDRSLQNTEAFF. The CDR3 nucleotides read TGCGCCAGCAGCTTGGGTGACAGATCCTTACAGAACACTGAAGCTTTCTTT.

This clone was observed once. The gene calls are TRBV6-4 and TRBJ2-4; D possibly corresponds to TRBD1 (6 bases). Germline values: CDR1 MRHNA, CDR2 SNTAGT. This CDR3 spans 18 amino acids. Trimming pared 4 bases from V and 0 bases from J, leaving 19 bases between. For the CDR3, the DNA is TGTGCCAGCAGTGTCTTAACTAGGACAGCACTAGCCAAAAACATTCAGTACTTC. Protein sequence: CASSVLTRTALAKNIQYF.

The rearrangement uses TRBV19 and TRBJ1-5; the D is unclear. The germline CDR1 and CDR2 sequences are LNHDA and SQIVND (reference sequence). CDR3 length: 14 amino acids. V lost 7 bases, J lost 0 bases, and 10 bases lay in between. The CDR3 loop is CASTSWNSNQPQHF. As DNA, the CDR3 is TGTGCCAGTACTTCTTGGAATAGCAATCAGCCCCAGCATTTT.

The CDR3 bases are TGCGCCAGCAGCTTGGCGGGGGAAACGGGTCGAAACACCATATATTTT. Translating gives CASSLAGETGRNTIYF. V usage is TRBV5-1 and J usage is TRBJ1-3, with D tentatively TRBD1 (5 bases). The CDR3 is 16 residues long. CDR1 is SGHRS and CDR2 is YFSETQ in the germline V gene. Deletions cut 0 bases from V and 5 bases from J, with 15 bases between.

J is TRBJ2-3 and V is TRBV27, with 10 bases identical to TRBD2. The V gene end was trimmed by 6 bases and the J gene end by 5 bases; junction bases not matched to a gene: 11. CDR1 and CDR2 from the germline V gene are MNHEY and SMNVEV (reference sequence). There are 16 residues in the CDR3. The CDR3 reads CASRASSGRSLDTQYF. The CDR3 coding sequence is TGTGCCAGCAGGGCCTCTAGCGGGAGAAGTTTAGATACGCAGTATTTT.

CDR3 coding DNA: TGTGCCAGCAGCGTAGGGAATCGGGGTGCGCCCTACAATGAGCAGTTCTTC. This encodes CASSVGNRGAPYNEQFF. V is TRBV9 and J is TRBJ2-1; TRBD2 is a possible D gene (5 bases). Trimming removed 0 bases from V and 2 bases from J, with 15 bases in between. CDR1 and CDR2 (germline): SGDLS, YYNGEE. The CDR3 spans 17 residues.

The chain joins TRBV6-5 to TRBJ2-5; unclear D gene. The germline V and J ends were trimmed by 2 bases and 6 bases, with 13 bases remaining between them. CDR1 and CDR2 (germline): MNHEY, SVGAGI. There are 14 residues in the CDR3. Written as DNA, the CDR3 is TGTGCCAGCAGTTACGAGAGGCGTTGGAAGACCCAGTACTTC. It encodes CASSYERRWKTQYF.

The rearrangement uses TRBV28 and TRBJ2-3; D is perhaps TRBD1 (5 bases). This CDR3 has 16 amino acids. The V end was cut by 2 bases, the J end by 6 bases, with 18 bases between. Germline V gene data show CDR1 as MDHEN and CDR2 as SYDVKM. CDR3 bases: TGTGCCAGCAGTTTAGGACACTCCATAGGTCTCGATACGCAGTATTTT. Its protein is CASSLGHSIGLDTQYF.

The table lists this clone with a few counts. DNA for the CDR3: TGTGCCAGCAGTTTAGTGGGGGCTTATAGCAATCAGCCCCAGCATTTT. As protein: CASSLVGAYSNQPQHF. The chain uses TRBV28 and TRBJ1-5; a weak D match, TRBD1 (6 bases). The germline V gene encodes CDR1 MDHEN and CDR2 SYDVKM. V lost 2 bases, J lost 0 bases, and 11 bases lay in between. The CDR3 loop spans 16 amino acids.

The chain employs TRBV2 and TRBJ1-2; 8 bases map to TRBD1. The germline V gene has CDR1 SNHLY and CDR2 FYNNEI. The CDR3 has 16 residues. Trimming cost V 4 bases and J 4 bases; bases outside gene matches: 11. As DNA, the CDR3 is TGTGCCAGCAGTGCTTTCCAGGGGGCTTCATCCTATGGCTACACCTTC. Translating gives CASSAFQGASSYGYTF.

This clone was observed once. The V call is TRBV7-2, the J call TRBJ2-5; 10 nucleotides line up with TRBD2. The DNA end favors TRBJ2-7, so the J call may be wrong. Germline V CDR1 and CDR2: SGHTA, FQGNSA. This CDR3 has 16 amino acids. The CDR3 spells CASSLSTSGASYEQYF. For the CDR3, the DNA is TGTGCCAGCAGCTTATCTACTAGCGGGGCCTCCTACGAGCAGTACTTC.

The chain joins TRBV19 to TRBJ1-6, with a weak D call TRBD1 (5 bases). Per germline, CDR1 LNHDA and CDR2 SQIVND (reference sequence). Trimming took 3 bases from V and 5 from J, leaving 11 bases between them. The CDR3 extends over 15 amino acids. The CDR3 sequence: CASSMGGDHNSPLHF. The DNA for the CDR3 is TGTGCCAGTAGTATGGGAGGGGATCATAATTCACCCCTCCACTTT.

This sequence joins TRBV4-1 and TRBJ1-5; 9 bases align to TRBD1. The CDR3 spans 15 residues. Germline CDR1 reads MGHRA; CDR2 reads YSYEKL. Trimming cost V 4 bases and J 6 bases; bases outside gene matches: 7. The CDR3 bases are TGCGCCAGCAGCCCCGGACAGGGGACCGCTCAGCCCCAGCATTTT. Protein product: CASSPGQGTAQPQHF.

The CDR3 here is CASSQSRTDTQYF. DNA for the CDR3: TGTGCCAGTAGTCAGAGCAGGACAGATACGCAGTATTTT. V usage is TRBV19 and J usage is TRBJ2-3; D unclear. The CDR3 has 13 amino acids. The V gene lost 5 bases and the J gene lost 3 bases, with 9 bases spanning the gap. Germline V gives CDR1 LNHDA, CDR2 SQIVND (reference sequence).